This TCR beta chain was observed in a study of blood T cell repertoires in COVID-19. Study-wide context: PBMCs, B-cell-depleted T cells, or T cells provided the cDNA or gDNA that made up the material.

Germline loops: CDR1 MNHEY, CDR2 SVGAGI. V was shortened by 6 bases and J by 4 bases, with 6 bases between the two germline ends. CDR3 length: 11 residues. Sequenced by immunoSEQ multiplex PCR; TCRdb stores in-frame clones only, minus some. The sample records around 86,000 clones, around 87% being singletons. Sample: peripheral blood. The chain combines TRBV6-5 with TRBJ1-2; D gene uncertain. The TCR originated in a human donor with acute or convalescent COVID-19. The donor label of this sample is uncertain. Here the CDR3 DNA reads TGTGCCAGCAGGGAGATCTATGGCTACACCTTC. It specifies CASREIYGYTF.